What follows are 29 T cell receptor beta chains derived from one specimen sequenced in a study of blood T cell repertoires in COVID-19. The assay was immunoSEQ multiplex PCR, and TCRdb's table has in-frame clones only and misses some. The table records about 370,000 clones, roughly nine tenths of them present only once. The sequenced sample consisted of PBMCs or T cells enriched from blood (not recorded which). The source is a man aged 18-30 years who had recovered from COVID-19.

This clone was counted once. V is TRBV3-1 (or the pseudogene TRBV3-2) and J is TRBJ2-7; tentative D call: TRBD2 (5 bases). The germline V and J ends were trimmed by 1 base and 3 bases, with 13 bases remaining between them. In germline, CDR1 is LGHDT, CDR2 YNNKEL (reference sequence). The CDR3 spans 15 residues. The CDR3 nucleotides are TGTGCCAGCAGCCAAGCTGTGGAGAGCGGCTACGAGCAGTACTTC. Protein: CASSQAVESGYEQYF.

This clone was seen just once. The chain has TRBV4-2 and TRBJ1-5; D may be TRBD1 (6 bases). Trimming stripped 0 bases from V and 4 bases from J, with 7 bases between. CDR3 length: 14 residues. Looked up from germline, CDR1 is LGHNA and CDR2 is YNFKEQ. The CDR3 is CASSQDRGNQPQHF. DNA for the CDR3: TGTGCCAGCAGCCAAGACAGGGGTAATCAGCCCCAGCATTTT.

This chain connects TRBV18 to TRBJ1-2; weak D call: TRBD1 (6 bases). The germline V and J ends were trimmed by 9 bases and 4 bases, with 27 bases remaining between them. Germline V gene data show CDR1 as KGHSH and CDR2 as LQKENI. This CDR3 comprises 17 residues. CDR3 sequence (DNA): TGTGCCAGTTCGGACCGGGACATACATTCGGGCCCCTATGGCTACACCTTC. Amino acid sequence: CASSDRDIHSGPYGYTF.

The rearrangement joins TRBV6-4 to TRBJ2-2, with D tentatively TRBD1 (6 bases). CDR1 and CDR2 from the germline V gene are MRHNA and SNTAGT. V was clipped by 6 bases and J by 5 bases, with 16 bases between them. This CDR3 region has 15 residues. The CDR3: CASSPNKQGTGELFF. Here the CDR3 DNA reads TGTGCCAGCAGCCCAAACAAACAGGGAACCGGGGAGCTGTTTTTT.

The chain links TRBV7-9 to TRBJ2-4; 8 nucleotides align to TRBD2. Losses at the gene ends were 5 bases for V and 0 bases for J; bases not matched to a gene: 15. Germline CDR1 is SEHNR and CDR2 is FQNEAQ (reference sequence). There are 19 residues in the CDR3. CDR3 DNA: TGTGCCAGCAGCGCACCGGGGGGGCCCGTATCATCAGCCAAAAACATTCAGTACTTC. It specifies CASSAPGGPVSSAKNIQYF.

The chain uses TRBV3-1 (or the pseudogene TRBV3-2) and TRBJ1-6; D is unclear. Trimming stripped 2 bases from V and 9 bases from J, with 8 bases between. Germline V lookup: CDR1 LGHDT, CDR2 YNNKEL (reference sequence). CDR3 length: 13 residues. CDR3 in amino acids: CASSQNSGSPLHF. For the CDR3, the DNA is TGTGCCAGCAGCCAAAATTCGGGTTCACCCCTCCACTTT.

This clone has only a few counts. The V gene is TRBV19, the J gene TRBJ2-3; TRBD2 agrees at 12 bases. Trimming removed 5 bases from V and 4 bases from J; junction bases left unmatched: 7. Germline assignment: CDR1 LNHDA and CDR2 SQIVND (reference sequence). There are 16 residues in the CDR3. The CDR3 DNA follows: TGTGCCAGTAGTTCTCGACTAGCGGGAGTATCAGATACGCAGTATTTT. This gives the protein CASSSRLAGVSDTQYF. Full variable domain (remainder filled in from reference TRBV19 and TRBJ2-3): DGGITQSPKYLFRKEGQNVTLSCEQNLNHDAMYWYRQDPGQGLRLIYYSQIVNDFQKGDIAEGYSVSREKKESFPLTVTSAQKNPTAFYLCASSSRLAGVSDTQYFGPGTRLTVL.

The rearrangement uses TRBV10-2 and TRBJ1-5; TRBD1 matches 8 bases. The germline gives CDR1 WSHSY, CDR2 SAAADI. CDR3 length: 14 residues. V gave up 5 bases and J gave up 7 bases; unmatched junction bases: 7. The CDR3 region is CASSTDRGYQPQHF. The CDR3 DNA is TGCGCCAGCAGTACCGACAGGGGCTACCAGCCCCAGCATTTT.

The chain recombines TRBV28 with TRBJ1-1; D gene unclear. Germline loops: CDR1 MDHEN, CDR2 SYDVKM. V lost 5 bases to trimming and J lost 3 bases, with 13 bases between them. The CDR3 length is 14 residues. The CDR3: CASSPPDRDTEAFF. The CDR3 DNA reads TGTGCCAGCAGTCCACCCGATCGGGACACTGAAGCTTTCTTT.

The rearrangement joins TRBV11-3 to TRBJ1-1, with 7 bases fitting TRBD1. Germline assignment: CDR1 SGHNT and CDR2 YENEEA. The CDR3 consists of 14 residues. V gave up 1 base and J gave up 5 bases; unmatched junction bases: 4. CDR3 DNA: TGTGCCAGCAGCTTAGGCGGCAGGGGGACTGAAGCTTTCTTT. The encoded protein is CASSLGGRGTEAFF.

This sequence joins TRBV5-6 and TRBJ1-3; D might be TRBD1 (6 bases). The CDR3 length is 18 residues. The V gene lost 3 bases and the J gene lost 0 bases, with 19 bases spanning the gap. CDR1 and CDR2 (germline): SGHDT, YYEEEE. CDR3 DNA sequence: TGTGCCAGCAGCTCCAGAGGGGCAGGGGCCCTCTCTGGAAACACCATATATTTT. It codes for CASSSRGAGALSGNTIYF.

The rearrangement joins TRBV5-1 to TRBJ2-2; 7 bases are shared with TRBD2. J lost 6 bases, V lost 1 base, and 18 bases had no gene match. Germline V CDR1 and CDR2: SGHRS, YFSETQ. The CDR3 length is 19 residues. The CDR3 DNA reads as TGCGCCAGCAGCTTGTACCTTCGGGATGGGCGGGAGCAGGCCGGGGAGCTGTTTTTT. This translates into CASSLYLRDGREQAGELFF.

The J gene is TRBJ2-1, the V gene TRBV9, with D possibly matching TRBD2 (7 bases). CDR3 length equals 15 residues. V lost 0 bases, J lost 8 bases, and 15 bases lay in between. The germline CDR1 and CDR2 sequences are SGDLS and YYNGEE. The CDR3 DNA reads TGTGCCAGCAGCGTAGCTGTTGGGAGGGGGGATGAGCAGTTCTTC. Its translation: CASSVAVGRGDEQFF. Looking up the rest from reference TRBV9 and TRBJ2-1 gives the full variable domain: DSGVTQTPKHLITATGQRVTLRCSPRSGDLSVYWYQQSLDQGLQFLIQYYNGEERAKGNILERFSAQQFPDLHSELNLSSLELGDSALYFCASSVAVGRGDEQFFGPGTRLTVL.

This clone occurred once. Other nucleotide sequences in the sample specify the same CDR3. The chain uses TRBV4-1 and TRBJ2-7; 9 bases line up with TRBD1. The germline CDR1 and CDR2 sequences are MGHRA and YSYEKL. The ends lost 2 bases at V and 4 bases at J; junction bases unmatched: 3. The CDR3 is 14 amino acids. Here the CDR3 reads CASSQTGTGYEQYF. DNA of the CDR3: TGCGCCAGCAGCCAAACCGGGACAGGGTACGAGCAGTACTTC.

A remark on this clone: Other DNA sequences within the sample encode an identical CDR3. CDR3 loop: CASSITGANQPQHF. In DNA, the CDR3 is TGTGCCAGTAGTATCACAGGAGCAAATCAGCCCCAGCATTTT. The chain carries TRBV19 and TRBJ1-5, with a possible D match to TRBD1 (5 bases). Germline V gene sequence: CDR1 LNHDA, CDR2 SQIVND (reference sequence). The CDR3 consists of 14 residues. Deletions cut 3 bases from V and 4 bases from J, with 10 bases between.

This chain uses TRBV10-3 with TRBJ1-1, with 8 nucleotides matching TRBD1. This CDR3 region has 23 residues. Per germline, CDR1 ENHRY and CDR2 SYGVKD. After removal of 6 bases from V and 2 bases from J, the junction contained 32 bases not matched to a gene. This CDR3 reads CAISVTGPSEGSRGHLPNTEAFF. In DNA, the CDR3 is TGTGCCATCAGCGTGACAGGACCCTCTGAGGGCTCCAGGGGGCATCTTCCTAACACTGAAGCTTTCTTT.

CDR3 residues: CASSHGVGYTF. As DNA, the CDR3 is TGTGCCAGCAGCCATGGAGTAGGCTACACCTTC. The chain carries TRBV3-1 (or the pseudogene TRBV3-2) and TRBJ1-2; no clear D. V lost 3 bases and J lost 8, with 7 bases in between. The CDR3 runs to 11 residues. The germline gives CDR1 LGHDT, CDR2 YNNKEL (reference sequence).

This rearrangement joins TRBV6-5 to TRBJ2-1; TRBD2 matches at 8 bases. Trimming at V came to 2 bases and at J to 4 bases, leaving 4 bases not matched to a gene. This CDR3 has 15 residues. Germline-derived CDR1 and CDR2 are MNHEY and SVGAGI. The CDR3 nucleotides are TGTGCCAGCAGTTACGGGACTAGAAATTACAATGAGCAGTTCTTC. Translation gives CASSYGTRNYNEQFF.

V gene TRBV23-1 combines with J gene TRBJ1-3; a weak D match, TRBD1 (5 bases). TRBV23-1 is an open reading frame, and its role is uncertain. The CDR3 loop spans 17 amino acids. The V end was cut by 2 bases, the J end by 2 bases, with 16 bases between. CDR3 sequence (DNA): TGCGCCAGCAGTCAAGCACGCAGGGTCGGTACTGGAAACACCATATATTTT. Translated: CASSQARRVGTGNTIYF.

This clone was detected a few times. The V call is TRBV12-3 or TRBV12-4, the J call TRBJ2-2; no firm D call. The CDR3 has 13 residues. The V end lost 6 bases, the J end lost 1 base, and 6 bases lay between the germline ends. CDR3 nucleotide sequence: TGTGCCAGCAGACAGAGGAACACCGGGGAGCTGTTTTTT. Encoded protein: CASRQRNTGELFF.

With regard to this clone: Other DNA sequences in the same sample also yield this CDR3. This sequence joins TRBV24-1 and TRBJ1-2, with D hard to call. The V and J ends lost 4 bases and 4 bases respectively, with 3 bases between them. From germline, CDR1 is KGHDR and CDR2 SFDVKD. This CDR3 is 11 amino acids long. CDR3 loop: CATSDLYGYTF. CDR3 DNA: TGTGCCACCAGTGACCTCTATGGCTACACCTTC.

The chain combines TRBV24-1 with TRBJ1-2; no reliable D call. CDR3 length: 10 amino acids. With 12 bases removed from V and 7 bases from J, the gap between germline ends came to 11 bases. The germline gives CDR1 KGHDR, CDR2 SFDVKD. CDR3 bases: TGTGCCCCCGGTCCGTTTGGCTACACCTTC. As protein: CAPGPFGYTF.

The chain has TRBV6-6 and TRBJ2-7; D gene uncertain. The V gene lost 5 bases and the J gene lost 3 bases, with 14 bases spanning the gap. Germline loops: CDR1 MNHNY, CDR2 SVGAGI (reference sequence). This CDR3 has 14 amino acids. CDR3 in amino acids: CASSPPGRRYEQYF. Written as DNA, the CDR3 is TGTGCCAGCAGTCCCCCAGGTAGGCGCTACGAGCAGTACTTC.

CDR3: CASSQETSGGYEQYF. Written as DNA, the CDR3 is TGCGCCAGCAGCCAAGAGACTAGCGGGGGCTACGAGCAGTACTTC. The chain is built from TRBV4-1 and TRBJ2-7, with 12 bases identical to TRBD2. V lost 0 bases and J lost 3; bases outside the gene matches: 0. This CDR3 comprises 15 residues. Germline loops: CDR1 MGHRA, CDR2 YSYEKL.

The V gene is TRBV7-2, the J gene TRBJ1-6, with 9 bases that match TRBD1. The CDR3 has 17 amino acids. CDR1 and CDR2 from the germline V gene are SGHTA and FQGNSA. The trim removed 2 bases at V and 11 bases at J, leaving 13 bases unmatched. The CDR3 DNA reads TGTGCCAGCAGCTTAAACTGGGACAGGGTAACGTCTACACCCCTCCACTTT. Its translation: CASSLNWDRVTSTPLHF.

V and J are TRBV5-6 and TRBJ1-2; D not resolved. The CDR3 is 15 residues long. Germline CDR1 SGHDT, CDR2 YYEEEE. The ends were cut back, 0 bases at V and 0 bases at J, with 9 bases in the middle. CDR3 sequence reads: CASSLGVGANYGYTF. The DNA of the CDR3 is TGTGCCAGCAGCTTGGGGGTTGGAGCTAACTATGGCTACACCTTC.

The rearrangement joins TRBV6-5 to TRBJ2-7; possibly TRBD2 for D (5 bases). Trimming took 0 bases from V and 7 from J, leaving 16 bases between them. The CDR3 length is 15 residues. Looked up from germline, CDR1 is MNHEY and CDR2 is SVGAGI. CDR3 sequence: CASSYSGFGVDEQYF. Here the CDR3 DNA reads TGTGCCAGCAGTTACTCAGGCTTCGGGGTAGATGAGCAGTACTTC.

This chain connects TRBV18 to TRBJ2-3; D remains unclear. V shed 6 bases and J shed 4 bases, with 11 bases lying between them. The length of the CDR3 is 13 residues. Germline V CDR1 and CDR2: KGHSH, LQKENI. The CDR3 loop reads CASSRDRADTQYF. CDR3 DNA sequence: TGTGCCAGCTCTCGCGATCGGGCAGATACGCAGTATTTT. The whole variable domain, filled in from reference TRBV18 and TRBJ2-3, reads NAGVMQNPRHLVRRRGQEARLRCSPMKGHSHVYWYRQLPEEGLKFMVYLQKENIIDESGMPKERFSAEFPKEGPSILRIQQVVRGDSAAYFCASSRDRADTQYFGPGTRLTVL.

This chain connects TRBV5-4 to TRBJ2-2; D gene ambiguous. This CDR3 is built from 14 residues. Germline V lookup: CDR1 SGHNT, CDR2 YYREEE (reference sequence). V lost 2 bases and J 1 base, leaving 6 bases between the germline ends. CDR3 DNA sequence: TGTGCCAGCAGCTTATCAGAGAACACCGGGGAGCTGTTTTTT. Translating it yields CASSLSENTGELFF.